The text below deals with one T cell receptor (beta chain). The antigen is undetermined. This sample was included in a study of T-cell reconstitution after alpha-beta-depleted transplantation in children. Findings of the study overall: By one year post-transplant, T-cell counts and diversity largely arose from T cells that were newly produced. Roughly two months post-transplant, alpha-beta T cells reportedly originated from several hundred graft clones that had expanded. TCRbeta diversity was high at day 60 in some patients (a result of surviving recipient T cells and thymic progenitors).

The CDR3 spans 15 residues. V was cut by 0 bases and J by 4 bases, with 11 bases left in between. Germline V gene lookup returns CDR1 SGHTA and CDR2 FQGNSA. Unique molecular identifiers were incorporated into the prepared TCRbeta library. TCRdb re-analysed the PCR reads in MiXCR, keeping a single row per CDR3 protein. The sample has roughly 82,000 distinct CDR3 sequences, around an eighth seen once. The J gene is TRBJ2-3, the V gene TRBV7-2; D is possibly TRBD2 (7 bases). Sequences were derived from PBMCs, mostly from graft donor cells, sampled 180 days after TCRalphabeta/CD19-depleted stem cell transplant. The receptor was derived from a male patient between 2 and 15 years old who had a stem cell transplant for acute lymphoblastic leukemia, so the T cells may come from the graft donor. The CDR3 spells CASSLAGGLADTQYF. The DNA for the CDR3 is TGTGCCAGCAGCTTAGCGGGGGGGCTCGCAGATACGCAGTATTTT.